The rows below give T cell receptor beta chains drawn from one sample of a study of molecular identifiers for immune sequencing clone quantification. TCRdb re-analysed the PCR reads in MiXCR, keeping a single row per CDR3 protein. The sample contains about 68,000 distinct CDR3 sequences, around 18% of which appear only once. The sequencing input was naive CD8+ T cells from blood, with Jurkat cell RNA spiked in. These receptors originate from a human donor in good health. Some libraries in this study had Jurkat cell RNA spiked in. The CDR3 runs from the conserved cysteine through the conserved F or W. D genes are given only for firm matches.

j_gene: TRBJ1-1; v_gene: TRBV7-9; d_gene: TRBD1; CDR3aa: CTSSYSGQGAEAFF
j_gene: TRBJ2-1; v_gene: TRBV6-5; d_gene: TRBD2; CDR3aa: CAGSSPGLAPYNEQFF
j_gene: TRBJ2-3; v_gene: TRBV7-2; d_gene: TRBD2; CDR3aa: CASSSPVREATDTQYF
j_gene: TRBJ1-1; v_gene: TRBV7-9; d_gene: .; CDR3aa: CASSPEGMNTEAFF
j_gene: TRBJ2-7; v_gene: TRBV4-1; d_gene: .; CDR3aa: CASSQEPGTNYEQYF
j_gene: TRBJ1-1; v_gene: TRBV6-2/TRBV6-3; d_gene: .; CDR3aa: CASREQGMMNTEAFF
j_gene: TRBJ2-3; v_gene: TRBV12-3/TRBV12-4; d_gene: TRBD2; CDR3aa: CGSSWTSGSTDTQYF
j_gene: TRBJ2-3; v_gene: TRBV7-9; d_gene: .; CDR3aa: CASSSLLGTTDTQYF
j_gene: TRBJ2-5; v_gene: TRBV20-1; d_gene: .; CDR3aa: CSAPLTGESFMETQYF
j_gene: TRBJ2-1; v_gene: TRBV28; d_gene: .; CDR3aa: CASSLVGTGNEQFF
j_gene: TRBJ2-5; v_gene: TRBV27; d_gene: TRBD2; CDR3aa: CASSIGAGVLQETQYF
j_gene: TRBJ1-4; v_gene: TRBV24-1; d_gene: TRBD1; CDR3aa: CATSDSDRARTTNEKLFF
j_gene: TRBJ1-1; v_gene: TRBV7-8; d_gene: .; CDR3aa: CASSLAPHLALYRNTEAFF
j_gene: TRBJ2-7; v_gene: TRBV28; d_gene: .; CDR3aa: CASTTFMTENKPRSYEQYF
j_gene: TRBJ2-1; v_gene: TRBV6-5; d_gene: .; CDR3aa: CASSYSMGFGQFF
j_gene: TRBJ2-7; v_gene: TRBV4-1; d_gene: .; CDR3aa: CASSKQSGGHYEQYF
j_gene: TRBJ2-2; v_gene: TRBV7-9; d_gene: .; CDR3aa: CASSLKSNPFAGELFF
j_gene: TRBJ2-7; v_gene: TRBV4-1; d_gene: .; CDR3aa: CASSQVGGANEQYF
j_gene: TRBJ1-1; v_gene: TRBV29-1; d_gene: .; CDR3aa: CSAQLNTEAFF
j_gene: TRBJ2-7; v_gene: TRBV27; d_gene: TRBD2; CDR3aa: CASSRTAGTSGRFNYEQYF
j_gene: TRBJ2-5; v_gene: TRBV5-1; d_gene: .; CDR3aa: CASSLEGGQETQYF
j_gene: TRBJ2-7; v_gene: TRBV7-8; d_gene: TRBD1; CDR3aa: CASSVTGAYEQYF
j_gene: TRBJ2-1; v_gene: TRBV7-2; d_gene: .; CDR3aa: CASSTDWPNEQFF
j_gene: TRBJ2-7; v_gene: TRBV6-5; d_gene: .; CDR3aa: CATAPSYSYEQYF
j_gene: TRBJ1-4; v_gene: TRBV6-6; d_gene: .; CDR3aa: CASRTRSNEKLLF
j_gene: TRBJ2-1; v_gene: TRBV27; d_gene: TRBD1; CDR3aa: CASSPGTGFGSEQFF
j_gene: TRBJ2-2; v_gene: TRBV4-2; d_gene: .; CDR3aa: CASSQDSSVNTGELFF
j_gene: TRBJ1-1; v_gene: TRBV2; d_gene: .; CDR3aa: CAVRMNTEAFF
j_gene: TRBJ2-7; v_gene: TRBV6-6; d_gene: TRBD1; CDR3aa: CASSTTGGSTYEQYF
j_gene: TRBJ1-1; v_gene: TRBV5-1; d_gene: .; CDR3aa: CASSLSLMNTEAFF
j_gene: TRBJ2-7; v_gene: TRBV29-1; d_gene: TRBD2; CDR3aa: CSVETSGRYEQYF